This T cell receptor (beta chain) was captured in a study of T cells after somatic rescue of genetic block. CDR3 length equals 13 residues. Germline CDR1 LNHDA, CDR2 SQIVND (reference sequence). V gave up 6 bases and J gave up 0 bases, with 9 bases separating them. Libraries were prepared by immunoSEQ multiplex PCR; TCRdb keeps only in-frame clonotypes and omits some of them. In the table there are some 74,000 clones, approximately 91% of which are singletons. This clone was detected once. The sample consisted of peripheral blood mononuclear cells (PBMCs). The J gene is TRBJ2-7, the V gene TRBV19; D ambiguous. This clonotype originated in a man aged 25 to 45. CDR3 DNA: TGTGCCAGTAGAAGGGCGAGCTCCTACGAGCAGTACTTC. Protein: CASRRASSYEQYF.